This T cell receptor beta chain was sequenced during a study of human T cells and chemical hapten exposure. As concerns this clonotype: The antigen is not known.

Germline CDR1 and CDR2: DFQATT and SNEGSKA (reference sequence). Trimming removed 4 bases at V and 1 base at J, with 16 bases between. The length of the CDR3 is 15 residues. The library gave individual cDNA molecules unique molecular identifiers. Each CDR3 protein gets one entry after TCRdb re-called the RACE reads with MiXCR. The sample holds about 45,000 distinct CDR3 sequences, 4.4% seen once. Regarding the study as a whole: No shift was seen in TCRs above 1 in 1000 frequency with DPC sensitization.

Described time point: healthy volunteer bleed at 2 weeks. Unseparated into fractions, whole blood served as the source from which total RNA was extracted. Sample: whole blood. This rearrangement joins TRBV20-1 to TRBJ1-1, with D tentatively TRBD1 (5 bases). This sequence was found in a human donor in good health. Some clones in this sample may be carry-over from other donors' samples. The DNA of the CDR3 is TGCAGTGCTATCCGGCCGGGACTGCAGAACACTGAAGCTTTCTTT. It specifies CSAIRPGLQNTEAFF.